The 13 T cell receptor beta chains listed next were all sequenced from one sample in a study of PD-L1 blockade in urothelial cancer. TCRdb keeps only in-frame clones here, not all; method: immunoSEQ multiplex PCR. This table has some 30,000 clones, 70% to 90% appearing once. Material: PBMCs, obtained around atezolizumab (anti-PD-L1) treatment. The receptors come from a man over 45 with urothelial cancer.

The count of this clone is one. J is TRBJ1-3 and V is TRBV19; D not resolved. The V and J ends lost 7 bases and 0 bases respectively, with 13 bases between them. The CDR3 loop spans 15 amino acids. Germline V CDR1 and CDR2: LNHDA, SQIVND (reference sequence). The CDR3 bases are TGTGCCAGTATGGCAGGTGTCAGCTCTGGAAACACCATATATTTT. Its protein is CASMAGVSSGNTIYF.

The chain employs TRBV5-1 and TRBJ2-5; maybe TRBD1 (6 bases). V shed 4 bases and J shed 0 bases, with 13 bases lying between them. The CDR3 totals 15 residues. Germline CDR1 reads SGHRS; CDR2 reads YFSETQ. CDR3 loop: CASSENQGYQETQYF. CDR3 nucleotide sequence: TGCGCCAGCAGCGAAAATCAGGGGTACCAAGAGACCCAGTACTTC.

The chain has TRBV11-2 and TRBJ2-3; TRBD2 might be the D (6 bases). In germline, CDR1 is SGHAT, CDR2 FQNNGV. Trimming shortened V by 1 base and J by 2 bases, and 13 bases separated the two germline ends. The CDR3 contains 16 residues. This chain's CDR3 is CASSLGGDLFTDTQYF. The CDR3 DNA reads TGTGCCAGCAGCTTAGGGGGGGACCTTTTCACAGATACGCAGTATTTT.

This clone showed up just a few times. This rearrangement joins TRBV5-6 to TRBJ1-2; TRBD1 agrees at 10 bases. J was trimmed by 8 bases and V by 0 bases; bases with no gene match: 4. The CDR3 totals 14 residues. CDR1 is SGHDT, CDR2 YYEEEE, per germline. The CDR3 region has the DNA TGTGCCAGCAGCTTGGGAGGGACAGGGGAAGGCTACACCTTC. This gives the protein CASSLGGTGEGYTF.

This clone was seen only a few times. The V gene is TRBV7-3, the J gene TRBJ2-3; 8 bases align to TRBD2. The V gene's germline CDR1 is SGHTA and CDR2 FQGTGA. Trimming removed 1 base from V and 1 base from J; junction bases left unmatched: 7. This CDR3 is 17 amino acids long. In DNA, the CDR3 is TGTGCCAGCAGCTTAAGGGGTAGCGGGGCCCGCACAGATACGCAGTATTTT. Translated: CASSLRGSGARTDTQYF.

This chain uses TRBV30 with TRBJ1-1; D unresolved. The germline V gene encodes CDR1 GTSNPN and CDR2 SVGIG (reference sequence). This CDR3 has 13 residues. V gave up 3 bases and J gave up 4 bases, with 12 bases separating them. CDR3 residues: CAWRSALSTEAFF. The CDR3 nucleotides are TGTGCCTGGAGATCTGCCCTAAGCACTGAAGCTTTCTTT.

The J gene is TRBJ1-6, the V gene TRBV7-8; 7 bases agree with TRBD1. Germline loops: CDR1 SGHVS, CDR2 FQNEAQ. The ends lost 5 bases at V and 5 bases at J; junction bases unmatched: 9. This CDR3 has 16 residues. The CDR3 is CASSRQGDGNNSPLHF. DNA of the CDR3: TGTGCCAGCAGCCGTCAGGGGGACGGAAATAATTCACCCCTCCACTTT.

The rearrangement joins TRBV28 to TRBJ2-1, with a tentative D call TRBD1 (6 bases). Germline CDR1 reads MDHEN; CDR2 reads SYDVKM. The ends were cut back, 7 bases at V and 8 bases at J, with 24 bases in the middle. This CDR3 has 16 residues. CDR3 sequence (DNA): TGTGCCAGCACCCACCAGGCAGGACAGTGGGTTGATGAGCAGTTCTTC. It specifies CASTHQAGQWVDEQFF.

The chain employs TRBV29-1 and TRBJ1-2, with 7 bases fitting TRBD1. V gave up 6 bases and J gave up 4 bases; unmatched junction bases: 14. Germline V CDR1 and CDR2: SQVTM, ANQGSEA. The CDR3 spans 15 residues. The CDR3 spells CSVEEITGVAYGYTF. The DNA for the CDR3 is TGCAGCGTGGAGGAGATCACAGGGGTGGCCTATGGCTACACCTTC. The full variable domain, rest sourced from reference TRBV29-1 and TRBJ1-2, is SAVISQKPSRDICQRGTSLTIQCQVDSQVTMMFWYRQQPGQSLTLIATANQGSEATYESGFVIDKFPISRPNLTFSTLTVSNMSPEDSSIYLCSVEEITGVAYGYTFGSGTRLTVV.

This clone was seen once. This rearrangement joins TRBV27 to TRBJ1-6; D is unresolved. This CDR3 is built from 15 residues. Germline CDR1 MNHEY, CDR2 SMNVEV (reference sequence). V was trimmed by 6 bases and J by 6 bases, leaving 15 bases between them. CDR3 DNA sequence: TGTGCCAGCAGCCAGAGGGCGAGTCCTAATTCACCCCTCCACTTT. Translation gives CASSQRASPNSPLHF.

This clone appeared a few times. The chain recombines TRBV5-1 with TRBJ1-2; TRBD1 matches 10 bases. V was pared by 0 bases and J by 6 bases, with 5 bases of the junction left unmatched. The CDR3 spans 15 residues. Per germline, CDR1 SGHRS and CDR2 YFSETQ. The chain's CDR3 is CASSLAAGTGDGYTF. The CDR3, as DNA: TGCGCCAGCAGCTTGGCTGCTGGGACAGGGGATGGCTACACCTTC.

V and J are TRBV19 and TRBJ2-1, with 7 bases fitting TRBD1. The germline gives CDR1 LNHDA, CDR2 SQIVND (reference sequence). There are 13 residues in the CDR3. J was trimmed by 5 bases and V by 6 bases; bases with no gene match: 4. CDR3 amino acids: CASRQGINNEQFF. In DNA, the CDR3 is TGTGCCAGTAGACAGGGGATTAACAATGAGCAGTTCTTC.

This chain joins TRBV5-4 and TRBJ2-7, with 11 nucleotides matching TRBD1. CDR1 SGHNT and CDR2 YYREEE come from the germline V gene (reference sequence). This CDR3 spans 14 amino acids. Trimming took 4 bases from V and 6 from J; bases not matched to a gene: 6. CDR3 nucleotides: TGTGCCAGCAGCCAGGACAGGGGGCTATTCGAGCAGTACTTC. Its translation is CASSQDRGLFEQYF.